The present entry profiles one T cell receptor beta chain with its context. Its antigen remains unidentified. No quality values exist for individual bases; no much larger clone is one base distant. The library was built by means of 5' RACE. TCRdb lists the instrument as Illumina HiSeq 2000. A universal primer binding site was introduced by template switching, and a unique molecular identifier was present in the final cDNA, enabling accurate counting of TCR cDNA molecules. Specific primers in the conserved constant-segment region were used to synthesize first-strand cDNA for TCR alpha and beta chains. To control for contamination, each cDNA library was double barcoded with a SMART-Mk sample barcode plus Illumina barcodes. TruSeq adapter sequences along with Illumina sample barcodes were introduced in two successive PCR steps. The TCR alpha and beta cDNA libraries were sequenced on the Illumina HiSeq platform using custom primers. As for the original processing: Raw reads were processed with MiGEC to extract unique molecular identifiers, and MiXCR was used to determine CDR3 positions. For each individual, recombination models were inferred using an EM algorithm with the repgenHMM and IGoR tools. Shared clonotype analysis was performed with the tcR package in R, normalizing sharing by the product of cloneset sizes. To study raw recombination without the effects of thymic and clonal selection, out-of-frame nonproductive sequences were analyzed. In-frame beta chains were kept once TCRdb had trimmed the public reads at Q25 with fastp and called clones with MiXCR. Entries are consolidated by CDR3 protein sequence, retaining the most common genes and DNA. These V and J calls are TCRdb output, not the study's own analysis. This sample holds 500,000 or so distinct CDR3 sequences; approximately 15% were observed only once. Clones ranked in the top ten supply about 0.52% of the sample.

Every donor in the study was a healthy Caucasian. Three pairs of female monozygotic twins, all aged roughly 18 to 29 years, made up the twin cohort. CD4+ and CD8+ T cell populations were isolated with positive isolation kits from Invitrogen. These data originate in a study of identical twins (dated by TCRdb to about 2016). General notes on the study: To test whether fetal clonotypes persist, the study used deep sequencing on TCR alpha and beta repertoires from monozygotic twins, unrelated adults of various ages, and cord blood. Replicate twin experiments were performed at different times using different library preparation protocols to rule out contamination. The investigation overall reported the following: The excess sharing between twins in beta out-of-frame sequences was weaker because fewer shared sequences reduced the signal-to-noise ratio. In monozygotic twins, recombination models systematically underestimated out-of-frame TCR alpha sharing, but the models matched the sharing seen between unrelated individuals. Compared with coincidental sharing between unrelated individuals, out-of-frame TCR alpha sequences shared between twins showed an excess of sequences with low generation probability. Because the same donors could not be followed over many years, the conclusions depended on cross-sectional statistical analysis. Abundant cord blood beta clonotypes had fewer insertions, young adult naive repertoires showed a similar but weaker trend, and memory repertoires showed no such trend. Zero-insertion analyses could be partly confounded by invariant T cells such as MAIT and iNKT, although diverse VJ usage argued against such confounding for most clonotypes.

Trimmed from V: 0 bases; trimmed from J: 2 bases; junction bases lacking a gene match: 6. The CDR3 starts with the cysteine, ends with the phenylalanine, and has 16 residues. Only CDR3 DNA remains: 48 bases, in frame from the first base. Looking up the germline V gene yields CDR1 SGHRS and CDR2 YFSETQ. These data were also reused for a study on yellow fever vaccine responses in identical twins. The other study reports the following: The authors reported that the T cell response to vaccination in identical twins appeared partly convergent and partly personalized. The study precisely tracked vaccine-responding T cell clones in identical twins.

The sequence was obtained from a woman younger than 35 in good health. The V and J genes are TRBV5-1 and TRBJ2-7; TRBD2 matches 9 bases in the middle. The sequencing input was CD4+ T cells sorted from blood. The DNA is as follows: TGCGCCAGCAGCTTGGGACTAGCGGTAAGCACCTACGAGCAGTACTTC. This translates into CASSLGLAVSTYEQYF.